The rows below give T cell receptor beta chains drawn from one sample of a study of human thymus T cells. Clones were sequenced by immunoSEQ multiplex PCR, and TCRdb holds only the in-frame ones, with some missing. The table shows 35,000 to 55,000 clones, with about 93% occurring only once. Sequencing was performed on blood. Every receptor here comes from a boy younger than two with a congenital heart defect but otherwise immunologically healthy. Each CDR3 is given with its conserved first and last residue.

J	V	CDR3
TRBJ2-6	TRBV21-1	CASSLRTSGGAGANVLTF
TRBJ2-5	TRBV30	CAWTGQGNEETQYF
TRBJ2-1	TRBV4-3	CASSHRRSDSNHNEQFF
TRBJ2-1	TRBV11-2	CASSLVAQEFF
TRBJ1-5	TRBV27	CASSLRPPGGNQPQHF
TRBJ2-1	TRBV5-1	CASSLPDSAYGNEQFF
TRBJ2-7	TRBV4-1	CASSQDSGEGVSYEQYF
TRBJ1-2	TRBV4-1	CASSQDRGARGYTF
TRBJ2-4	TRBV28	CASSTPMLGLAKNIQYF
TRBJ1-6	TRBV2	CASSPLRGVETPLHF
TRBJ1-1	TRBV7-9	CASSLARRGTEAFF
TRBJ2-5	TRBV6-6	CASSLEETQYF
TRBJ1-4	TRBV15	CATSRAGGTNEKLFF
TRBJ1-2	TRBV5-4	CASSLVGTEQGYTF
TRBJ2-7	TRBV4-1	CASSPGQGFYEQYF
TRBJ1-2	TRBV2	CASSPRVPYGYTF
TRBJ1-3	TRBV30	CAWTMSGFSGNTIYF
TRBJ2-1	TRBV25-1	CASSDPTSGSYNEQFF
TRBJ1-1	TRBV12-5	CASGLVEWRGHAFF
TRBJ2-5	TRBV7-2	CASSLDPRETQYF
TRBJ1-1	TRBV7-9	CASSPGTGDTEAFF
TRBJ1-1	TRBV5-1	CASSPGQGANTEAFF
TRBJ2-3	TRBV10-1	CASSDQGDTQYF
TRBJ2-1	TRBV23-1	CASSQVGTRRGEQFF
TRBJ1-1	TRBV5-1	CASGQGTEAFF
TRBJ2-3	TRBV2	CASGGTDTQYF
TRBJ2-1	TRBV6-8	CASSSPPTDSSYNEQFF
TRBJ2-2	TRBV11-2	CASSPRLAGANTGELFF
TRBJ2-5	TRBV5-1	CASSSTGVGTQYF
TRBJ2-5	TRBV10-2	CASGGGQETQYF
TRBJ2-1	TRBV4-1	CASSSRLAGGNEQFF
TRBJ2-7	TRBV5-6	CASSLFFPRGRVEVYEQYF
TRBJ2-7	TRBV11-2	CASSLGGSGLFEQYF
TRBJ1-4	TRBV28	CASRGQNNEKLFF
TRBJ1-5	TRBV28	CASSSGGSNQPQHF
TRBJ1-3	TRBV11-2	CASSYTGSSGNTIYF
TRBJ2-5	TRBV5-1	CASSLQGGQTQYF
TRBJ2-4	TRBV21-1	CASSKKTVDIQYF
TRBJ1-2	TRBV5-4	CASSLYRAYGYTF
TRBJ2-7	TRBV27	CASSSYSYEQYF
TRBJ1-5	TRBV5-6	CASSRVGFQPQHF
TRBJ2-2	TRBV5-1	CASSLDGSSGELFF
TRBJ1-6	TRBV7-9	CASRDSSYNSPLHF
TRBJ2-3	TRBV11-2	CASSLELLAGGARAQYF
TRBJ2-1	TRBV19	CASSIDRGQIYNEQFF
TRBJ2-3	TRBV4-3	CASSQGPGGSTDTQYF
TRBJ2-7	TRBV6-1	CASRRLAGVVYEQYF
TRBJ2-3	TRBV10-2	CASRSGGPLGTQYF
TRBJ1-1	TRBV6-5	CASSYRQNTEAFF
TRBJ1-3	TRBV7-2	CASSLALRNTIYF
TRBJ1-1	TRBV4-1	CASSHPRRTPNTEAFF
TRBJ1-1	TRBV4-1	CASSLWGQGNTEAFF
TRBJ1-2	TRBV5-4	CASSDMGPGGGGYTF